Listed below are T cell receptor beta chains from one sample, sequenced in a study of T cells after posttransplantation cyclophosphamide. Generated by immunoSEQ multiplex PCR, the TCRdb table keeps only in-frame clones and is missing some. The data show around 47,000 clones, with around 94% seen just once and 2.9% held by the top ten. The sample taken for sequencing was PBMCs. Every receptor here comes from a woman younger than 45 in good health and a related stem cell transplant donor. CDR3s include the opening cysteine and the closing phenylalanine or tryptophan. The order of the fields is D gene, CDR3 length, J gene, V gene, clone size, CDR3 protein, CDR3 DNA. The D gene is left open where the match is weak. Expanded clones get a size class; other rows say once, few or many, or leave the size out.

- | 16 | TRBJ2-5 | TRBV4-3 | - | CASSQDHPAIRETQYF | TGCGCCAGCAGCCAAGATCACCCAGCGATCCGGGAGACCCAGTACTTC
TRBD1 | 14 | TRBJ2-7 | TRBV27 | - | CASSARQGAHEQYF | TGTGCCAGCAGTGCTAGACAGGGGGCCCACGAGCAGTACTTC
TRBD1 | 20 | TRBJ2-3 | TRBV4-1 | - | CASSQAYGQGALTVGNTQYF | TGCGCCAGCAGCCAAGCCTACGGACAGGGGGCCCTCACTGTGGGGAATACGCAGTATTTT
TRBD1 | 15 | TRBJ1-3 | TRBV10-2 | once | CASSESTGVGNTIYF | TGCGCCAGCAGTGAGTCGACAGGGGTTGGAAACACCATATATTTT
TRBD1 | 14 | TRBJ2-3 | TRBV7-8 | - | CASSSPGQIHTQYF | TGTGCCAGCAGCTCACCGGGACAGATCCATACGCAGTATTTT
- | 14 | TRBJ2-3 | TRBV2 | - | CASSEGLSTDTQYF | TGTGCCAGCAGTGAAGGACTTAGCACAGATACGCAGTATTTT
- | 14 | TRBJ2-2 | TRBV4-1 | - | CASSQVVDTGELFF | TGCGCCAGCAGCCAAGTGGTAGACACCGGGGAGCTGTTTTTT
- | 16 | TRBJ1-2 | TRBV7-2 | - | CASSLGWGAFNYGYTF | TGTGCCAGCAGCTTAGGGTGGGGAGCGTTTAACTATGGCTACACCTTC
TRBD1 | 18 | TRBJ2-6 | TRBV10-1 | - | CASSEGGTGMSGANVLTF | TGCGCCAGCAGTGAGGGAGGGACAGGCATGTCTGGGGCCAACGTCCTGACTTTC
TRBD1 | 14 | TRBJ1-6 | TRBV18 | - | CASSLGTGGSPLHF | TGTGCCAGCTCCCTTGGGACAGGAGGTTCACCCCTCCACTTT
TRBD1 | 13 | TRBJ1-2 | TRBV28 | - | CASRAGGAYGYTF | TGTGCCAGCAGGGCAGGGGGCGCCTATGGCTACACCTTC
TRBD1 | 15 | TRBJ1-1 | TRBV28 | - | CASSLMDRLNTEAFF | TGTGCCAGCAGTTTAATGGACAGGTTGAACACTGAAGCTTTCTTT
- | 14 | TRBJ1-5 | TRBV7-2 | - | CASSLAARHQPQHF | TGTGCCAGCAGCTTAGCGGCCCGTCATCAGCCCCAGCATTTT
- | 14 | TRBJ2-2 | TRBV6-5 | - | CASSPTQGYRELFF | TGTGCCAGCAGTCCTACACAGGGATACCGGGAGCTGTTTTTT
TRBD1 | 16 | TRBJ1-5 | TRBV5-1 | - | CASSAGTGGGNQPQHF | TGCGCCAGCAGCGCCGGGACAGGGGGTGGCAATCAGCCCCAGCATTTT